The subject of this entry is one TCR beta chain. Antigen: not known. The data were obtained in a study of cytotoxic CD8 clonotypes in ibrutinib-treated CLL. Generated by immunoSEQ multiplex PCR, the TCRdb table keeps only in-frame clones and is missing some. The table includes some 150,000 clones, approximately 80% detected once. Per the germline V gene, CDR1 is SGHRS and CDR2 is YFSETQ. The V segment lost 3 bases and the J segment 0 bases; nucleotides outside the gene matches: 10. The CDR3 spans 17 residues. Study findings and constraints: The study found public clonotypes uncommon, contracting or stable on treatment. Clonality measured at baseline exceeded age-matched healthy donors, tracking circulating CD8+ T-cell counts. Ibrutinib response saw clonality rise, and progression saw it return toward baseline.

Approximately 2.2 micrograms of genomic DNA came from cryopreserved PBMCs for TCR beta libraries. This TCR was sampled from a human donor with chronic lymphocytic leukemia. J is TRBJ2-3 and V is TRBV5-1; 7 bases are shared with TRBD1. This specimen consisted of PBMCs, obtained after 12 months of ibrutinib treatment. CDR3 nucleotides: TGCGCCAGCAGCTCCCGGACAGGACGAGCTAGCACAGATACGCAGTATTTT. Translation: CASSSRTGRASTDTQYF.